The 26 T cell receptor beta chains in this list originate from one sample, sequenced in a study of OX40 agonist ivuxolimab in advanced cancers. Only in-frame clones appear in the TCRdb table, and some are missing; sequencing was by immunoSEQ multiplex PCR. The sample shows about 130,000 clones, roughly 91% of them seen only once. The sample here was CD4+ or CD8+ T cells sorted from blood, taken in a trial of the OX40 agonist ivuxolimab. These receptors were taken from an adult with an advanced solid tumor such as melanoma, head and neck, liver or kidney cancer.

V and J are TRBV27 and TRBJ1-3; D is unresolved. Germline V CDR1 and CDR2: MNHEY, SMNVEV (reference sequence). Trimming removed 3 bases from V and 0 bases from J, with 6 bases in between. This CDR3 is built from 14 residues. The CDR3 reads CASSLYSSGNTIYF. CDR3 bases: TGTGCCAGCAGTTTGTACAGCTCTGGAAACACCATATATTTT.

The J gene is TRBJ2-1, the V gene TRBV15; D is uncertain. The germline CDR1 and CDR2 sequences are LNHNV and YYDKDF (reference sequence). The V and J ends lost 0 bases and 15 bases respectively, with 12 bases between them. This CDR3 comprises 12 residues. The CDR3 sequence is CATSRDSGLGFF. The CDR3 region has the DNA TGTGCCACCAGCAGAGATTCTGGTTTGGGGTTCTTC.

The CDR3 loop reads CAWSVGFSGANVLTF. The CDR3 DNA sequence: TGTGCCTGGAGTGTAGGCTTCTCTGGGGCCAACGTCCTGACTTTC. The chain is built from TRBV30 and TRBJ2-6; D gene unclear. The CDR3 loop spans 15 amino acids. V shed 0 bases and J shed 0 bases, with 6 bases lying between them. Germline CDR1 and CDR2: GTSNPN and SVGIG (reference sequence).

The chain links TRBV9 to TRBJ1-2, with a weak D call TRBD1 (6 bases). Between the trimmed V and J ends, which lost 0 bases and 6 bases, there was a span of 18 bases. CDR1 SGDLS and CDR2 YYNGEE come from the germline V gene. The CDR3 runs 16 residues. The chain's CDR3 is CASSVVEAGGPHGYTF. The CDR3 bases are TGTGCCAGCAGCGTAGTTGAGGCGGGGGGGCCTCATGGCTACACCTTC. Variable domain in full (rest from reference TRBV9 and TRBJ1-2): DSGVTQTPKHLITATGQRVTLRCSPRSGDLSVYWYQQSLDQGLQFLIQYYNGEERAKGNILERFSAQQFPDLHSELNLSSLELGDSALYFCASSVVEAGGPHGYTFGSGTRLTVV.

The CDR3 protein is CASSLGRGLVTEAFF. CDR3 nucleotide sequence: TGCGCCAGCAGCTTGGGGCGGGGGTTAGTCACTGAAGCTTTCTTT. The chain couples TRBV5-1 to TRBJ1-1; D possibly corresponds to TRBD1 (5 bases). Germline loops: CDR1 SGHRS, CDR2 YFSETQ. V shed 0 bases and J shed 4 bases, with 13 bases lying between them. The CDR3 extends over 15 amino acids.

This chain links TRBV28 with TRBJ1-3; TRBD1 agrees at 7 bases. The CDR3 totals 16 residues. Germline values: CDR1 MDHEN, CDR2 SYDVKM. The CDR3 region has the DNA TGTGGGTGCGCCCCAGGGGGTATATCCTCTGGAAACACCATATATTTT. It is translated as CGCAPGGISSGNTIYF.

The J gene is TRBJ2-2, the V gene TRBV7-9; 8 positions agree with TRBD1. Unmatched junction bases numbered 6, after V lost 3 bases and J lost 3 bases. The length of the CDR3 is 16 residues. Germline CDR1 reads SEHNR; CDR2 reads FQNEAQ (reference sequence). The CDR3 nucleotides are TGTGCCAGCAGCTTGGTGGGACAGGTCGACACCGGGGAGCTGTTTTTT. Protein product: CASSLVGQVDTGELFF. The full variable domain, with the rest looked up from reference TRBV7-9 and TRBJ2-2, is DTGVSQNPRHKITKRGQNVTFRCDPISEHNRLYWYRQTLGQGPEFLTYFQNEAQLEKSRLLSDRFSAERPKGSFSTLEIQRTEQGDSAMYLCASSLVGQVDTGELFFGEGSRLTVL.

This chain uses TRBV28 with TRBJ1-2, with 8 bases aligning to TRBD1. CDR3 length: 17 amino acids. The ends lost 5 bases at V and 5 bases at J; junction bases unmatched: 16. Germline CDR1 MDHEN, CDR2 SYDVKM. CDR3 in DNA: TGTGCCAGCAGTCAACTGGGACAGGCCATTAATTTTTATGGCTACACCTTC. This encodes CASSQLGQAINFYGYTF.

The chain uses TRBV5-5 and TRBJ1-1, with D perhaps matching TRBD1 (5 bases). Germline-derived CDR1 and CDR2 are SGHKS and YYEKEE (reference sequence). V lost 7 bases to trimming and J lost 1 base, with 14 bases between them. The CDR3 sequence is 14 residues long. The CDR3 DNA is TGTGCCAGCGGGGGGAGATTATCGAACACTGAAGCTTTCTTT. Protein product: CASGGRLSNTEAFF.

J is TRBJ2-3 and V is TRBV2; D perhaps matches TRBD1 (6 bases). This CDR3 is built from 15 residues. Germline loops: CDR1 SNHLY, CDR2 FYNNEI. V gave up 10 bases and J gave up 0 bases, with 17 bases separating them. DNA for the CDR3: TGTGCCACCAAAACCAGGACAGCTAGCACAGATACGCAGTATTTT. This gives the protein CATKTRTASTDTQYF.

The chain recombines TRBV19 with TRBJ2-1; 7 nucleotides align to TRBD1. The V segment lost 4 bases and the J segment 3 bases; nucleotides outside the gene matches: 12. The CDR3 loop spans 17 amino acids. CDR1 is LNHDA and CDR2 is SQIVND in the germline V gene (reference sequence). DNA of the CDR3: TGTGCCAGTAGTACACCCCCTAGACAGGGTTTCTACAATGAGCAGTTCTTC. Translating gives CASSTPPRQGFYNEQFF.

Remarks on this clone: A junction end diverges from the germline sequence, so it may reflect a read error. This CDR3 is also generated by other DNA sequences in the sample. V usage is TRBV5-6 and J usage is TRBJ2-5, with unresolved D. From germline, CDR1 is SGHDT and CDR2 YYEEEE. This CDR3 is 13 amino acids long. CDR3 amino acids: CASSLTLQETQYF. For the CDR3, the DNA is TGTGCCAGCAGCTTAACCCTTCAAGAAACCCAGTACTTC.

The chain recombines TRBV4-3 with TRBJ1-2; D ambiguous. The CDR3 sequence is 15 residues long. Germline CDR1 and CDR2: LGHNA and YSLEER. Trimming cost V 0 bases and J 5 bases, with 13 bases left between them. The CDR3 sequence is CASSQELGRSYGYTF. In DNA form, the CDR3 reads TGCGCCAGCAGCCAAGAATTGGGTCGTAGTTATGGCTACACCTTC.

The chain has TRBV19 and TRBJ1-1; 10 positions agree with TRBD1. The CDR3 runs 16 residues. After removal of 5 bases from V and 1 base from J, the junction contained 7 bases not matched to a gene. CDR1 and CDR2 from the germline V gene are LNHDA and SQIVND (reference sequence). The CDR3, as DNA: TGTGCCAGTAGTGTTCGACAGGGGGCTGGGAACACTGAAGCTTTCTTT. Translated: CASSVRQGAGNTEAFF.

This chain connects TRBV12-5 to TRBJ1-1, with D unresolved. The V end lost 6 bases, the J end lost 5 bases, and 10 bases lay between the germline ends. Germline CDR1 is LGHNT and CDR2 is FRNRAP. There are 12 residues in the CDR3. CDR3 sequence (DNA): TGTGCTAGTGGCCTCTTGAGAACTGAAGCTTTCTTT. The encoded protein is CASGLLRTEAFF.

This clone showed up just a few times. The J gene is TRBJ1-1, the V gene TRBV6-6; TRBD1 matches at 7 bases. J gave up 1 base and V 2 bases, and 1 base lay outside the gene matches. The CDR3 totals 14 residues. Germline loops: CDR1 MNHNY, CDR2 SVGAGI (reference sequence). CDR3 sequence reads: CASSYGTANTEAFF. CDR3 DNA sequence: TGTGCCAGCAGTTACGGGACAGCGAACACTGAAGCTTTCTTT.

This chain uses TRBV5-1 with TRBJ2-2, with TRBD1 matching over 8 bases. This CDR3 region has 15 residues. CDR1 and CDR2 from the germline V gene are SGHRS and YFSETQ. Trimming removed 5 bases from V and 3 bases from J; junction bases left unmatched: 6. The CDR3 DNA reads TGCGCCAGCAGTCGGCAGGGGGCAGACACCGGGGAGCTGTTTTTT. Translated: CASSRQGADTGELFF.

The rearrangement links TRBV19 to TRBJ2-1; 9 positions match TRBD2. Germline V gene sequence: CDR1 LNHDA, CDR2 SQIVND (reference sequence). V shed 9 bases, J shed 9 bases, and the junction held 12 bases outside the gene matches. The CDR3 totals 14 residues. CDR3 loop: CARARIAGVGEQFF. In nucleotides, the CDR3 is TGTGCCAGGGCCAGGATAGCGGGAGTAGGTGAGCAGTTCTTC.

The CDR3 reads CASSQGTEAFF. The CDR3 nucleotides are TGTGCCAGCAGCCAAGGGACTGAAGCTTTCTTT. This chain links TRBV14 with TRBJ1-1; D gene ambiguous. V lost 1 base and J 5 bases, leaving 2 bases between the germline ends. The CDR3 contains 11 residues. The germline V gene encodes CDR1 SGHDN and CDR2 FVKESK.

The CDR3 reads CASSLQGLAGNTGELFF. DNA of the CDR3: TGCGCCAGCAGCTTGCAGGGGCTAGCGGGAAACACCGGGGAGCTGTTTTTT. V and J are TRBV5-1 and TRBJ2-2, with TRBD2 matching over 9 bases. Germline V gene data show CDR1 as SGHRS and CDR2 as YFSETQ. The CDR3 has 17 residues. The junction had 6 bases not matched to a gene; V was cut back by 1 base and J by 2 bases.

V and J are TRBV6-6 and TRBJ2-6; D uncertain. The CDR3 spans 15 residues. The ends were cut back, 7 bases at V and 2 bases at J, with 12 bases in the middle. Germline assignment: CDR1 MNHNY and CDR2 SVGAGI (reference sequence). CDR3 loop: CASNAENTGANVLTF. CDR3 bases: TGTGCCAGCAACGCAGAAAACACTGGGGCCAACGTCCTGACTTTC.

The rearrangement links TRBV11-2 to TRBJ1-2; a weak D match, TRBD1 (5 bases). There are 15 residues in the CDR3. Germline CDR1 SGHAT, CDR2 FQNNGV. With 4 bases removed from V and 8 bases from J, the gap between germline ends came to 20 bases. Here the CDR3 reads CASSSTGDKRQGYTF. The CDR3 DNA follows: TGTGCCAGCAGCTCCACAGGAGACAAACGACAGGGCTACACCTTC.

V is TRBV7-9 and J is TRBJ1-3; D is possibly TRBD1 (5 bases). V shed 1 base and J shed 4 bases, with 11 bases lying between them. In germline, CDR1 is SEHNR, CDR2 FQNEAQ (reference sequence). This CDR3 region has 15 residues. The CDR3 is CASSLGGVSGNTIYF. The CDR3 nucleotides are TGTGCCAGCAGCTTAGGGGGGGTTTCCGGAAACACCATATATTTT.

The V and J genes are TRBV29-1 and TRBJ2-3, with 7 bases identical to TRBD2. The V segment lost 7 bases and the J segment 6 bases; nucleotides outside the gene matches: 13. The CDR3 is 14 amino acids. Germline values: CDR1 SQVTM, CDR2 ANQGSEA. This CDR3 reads CSAPGLAARDTQYF. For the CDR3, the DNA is TGCAGCGCCCCCGGGCTAGCGGCCCGGGATACGCAGTATTTT.

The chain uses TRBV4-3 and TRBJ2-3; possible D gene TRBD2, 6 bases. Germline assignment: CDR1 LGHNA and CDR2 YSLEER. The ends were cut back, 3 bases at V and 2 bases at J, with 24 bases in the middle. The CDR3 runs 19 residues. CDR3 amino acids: CASSQLQMPGLPPTDTQYF. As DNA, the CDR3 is TGCGCCAGCAGCCAGTTACAGATGCCGGGACTTCCTCCCACAGATACGCAGTATTTT.

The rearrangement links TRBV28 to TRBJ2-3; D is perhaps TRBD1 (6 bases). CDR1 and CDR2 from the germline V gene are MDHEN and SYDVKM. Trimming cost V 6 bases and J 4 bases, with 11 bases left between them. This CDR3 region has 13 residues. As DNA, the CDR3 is TGTGCCAGCAGCCACGGACAGCCAGATACGCAGTATTTT. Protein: CASSHGQPDTQYF. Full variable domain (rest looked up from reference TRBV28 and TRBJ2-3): DVKVTQSSRYLVKRTGEKVFLECVQDMDHENMFWYRQDPGLGLRLIYFSYDVKMKEKGDIPEGYSVSREKKERFSLILESASTNQTSMYLCASSHGQPDTQYFGPGTRLTVL.